The 8 T cell receptor beta chains below were found in one sample sequenced in a study of radiotherapy plus CTLA-4 blockade in lung cancer (dated by TCRdb to 2016 to 2019). The method was the immunoSEQ multiplex PCR assay. TCRdb's version of the immuneACCESS table is confined to in-frame rearrangements and falls short of the full clone set. An unresolved V gene accounts for under half of the shortfall where checked; the remainder is of unknown origin. This sample holds roughly 40,000 clones; about four fifths were observed only once. Of the sample, about a quarter falls within the top ten clones. The sample was peripheral blood, taken from a patient treated with radiotherapy plus ipilimumab. These receptors all stem from a human donor with non-small cell lung cancer that progressed on radiotherapy plus ipilimumab.

The chain is built from TRBV5-4 and TRBJ2-3; 8 bases fit TRBD2. V shed 2 bases and J 3 bases; nucleotides not matched to a gene: 8. In germline, CDR1 is SGHNT, CDR2 YYREEE (reference sequence). There are 16 residues in the CDR3. DNA for the CDR3: TGTGCCAGCAGCTTTGGGCGGGGGGTTGGTACAGATACGCAGTATTTT. Protein product: CASSFGRGVGTDTQYF.

DNA of the CDR3: TGTGCCAGCAGTAGACTAGCGGGGGGCCTCGATGAGCAGTTCTTC. The encoded protein is CASSRLAGGLDEQFF. The chain has TRBV2 and TRBJ2-1, with 13 bases that match TRBD2. Losses at the gene ends were 5 bases for V and 8 bases for J; bases not matched to a gene: 6. Germline CDR1 SNHLY, CDR2 FYNNEI. This CDR3 comprises 15 residues.

As for this clone: One junction end does not reproduce the germline sequence, and a read error may be involved. The same CDR3 is also encoded by other DNA sequences in this sample. The gene calls are TRBV7-8 and TRBJ1-1; a possible D gene is TRBD1 (6 bases). Germline CDR1 SGHVS, CDR2 FQNEAQ. The CDR3 is 15 amino acids. The CDR3 sequence is CASSSSGTPGTEAFF. DNA of the CDR3: TGTGCCAGCAGTTCTTCCGGGACACCGGGCACTGAGGCTTTCTTT.

The chain combines TRBV18 with TRBJ1-2, with D unclear. Trimming left V 0 bases short and J 2 bases short, with 13 bases between. Germline loops: CDR1 KGHSH, CDR2 LQKENI. The CDR3 is 16 residues long. The CDR3 DNA reads TGTGCCAGCTCACCACCGGCAGGCACCATGAACTATGGCTACACCTTC. This codes for CASSPPAGTMNYGYTF. The entire variable domain, with the rest obtained from reference TRBV18 and TRBJ1-2, is as follows: NAGVMQNPRHLVRRRGQEARLRCSPMKGHSHVYWYRQLPEEGLKFMVYLQKENIIDESGMPKERFSAEFPKEGPSILRIQQVVRGDSAAYFCASSPPAGTMNYGYTFGSGTRLTVV.

This clone appeared a few times. Only one base separates this from a far larger clonotype, so it likely reflects a read error. The chain employs TRBV9 and TRBJ2-5; D call uncertain. This CDR3 contains 14 residues. Per the germline V gene, CDR1 is SGDLS and CDR2 is YYNGEE. The CDR3 sequence: CARSPHPDQETQYF. CDR3 DNA sequence: TGTGCCCGCAGCCCCCACCCAGACCAAGAGACCCAGTACTTC.

The chain couples TRBV5-5 to TRBJ1-1, with D possibly matching TRBD1 (6 bases). CDR1 and CDR2 from the germline V gene are SGHKS and YYEKEE (reference sequence). The V and J ends lost 4 bases and 3 bases respectively, with 13 bases between them. This CDR3 has 14 residues. The CDR3 sequence: CASSEYREYTEAFF. In DNA, the CDR3 is TGTGCCAGCAGCGAATACAGGGAGTACACTGAAGCTTTCTTT.

The chain uses TRBV15 and TRBJ1-2; 9 bases align to TRBD1. There are 14 residues in the CDR3. The germline V gene encodes CDR1 LNHNV and CDR2 YYDKDF (reference sequence). After removal of 4 bases from V and 4 bases from J, the junction contained 4 bases not matched to a gene. The chain's CDR3 is CATSKDRGSYGYTF. In DNA, the CDR3 is TGTGCCACCAGCAAGGACAGGGGTAGCTATGGCTACACCTTC.

The chain is built from TRBV7-2 and TRBJ2-7; 9 nucleotides line up with TRBD1. The CDR3 totals 17 residues. Germline CDR1 SGHTA, CDR2 FQGNSA. The trim removed 2 bases at V and 3 bases at J, leaving 11 bases unmatched. The chain's CDR3 is CASSLSRSGQGRYEQYF. The CDR3, as DNA: TGTGCCAGCAGCTTATCCCGTTCGGGACAGGGACGCTACGAGCAGTACTTC.